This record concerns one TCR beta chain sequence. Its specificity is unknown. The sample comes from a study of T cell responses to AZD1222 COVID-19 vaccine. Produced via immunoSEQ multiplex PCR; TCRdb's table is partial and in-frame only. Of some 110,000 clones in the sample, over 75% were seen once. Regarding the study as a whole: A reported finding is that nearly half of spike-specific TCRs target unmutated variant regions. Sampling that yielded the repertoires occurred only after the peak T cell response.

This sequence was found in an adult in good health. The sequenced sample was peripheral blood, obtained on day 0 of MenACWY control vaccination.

The DNA for the CDR3 is TGCAGCGTTGAAGATGGGTCCCCCGGGACAGGGGCCCGAGGTAACTATGGCTACACCTTC. Amino acid sequence: CSVEDGSPGTGARGNYGYTF. The chain links TRBV29-1 to TRBJ1-2; 10 bases map to TRBD1. CDR1 SQVTM and CDR2 ANQGSEA come from the germline V gene. The J segment lost 1 base and the V segment lost 0 bases, leaving 17 bases of the junction unmatched. This CDR3 contains 20 residues. The whole variable domain, remainder taken from reference TRBV29-1 and TRBJ1-2, is SAVISQKPSRDICQRGTSLTIQCQVDSQVTMMFWYRQQPGQSLTLIATANQGSEATYESGFVIDKFPISRPNLTFSTLTVSNMSPEDSSIYLCSVEDGSPGTGARGNYGYTFGSGTRLTVV.